This T cell receptor beta chain is drawn from a study of identical twins. Study outcomes and limitations: Out-of-frame alpha sequences shared by twins showed excess low generation probability. Fewer insertions marked abundant cord blood beta clonotypes; young adult naive trended weakly, memory not at all.

TCRdb ran MiXCR on the 5' RACE reads and lists one entry per CDR3 protein. The data contain hundreds of thousands of distinct CDR3 sequences, approximately 25% of them seen just once; the ten biggest clones take up 2.9%. Concerning this clonotype itself: Its antigen is unknown.

This CDR3 is built from 12 residues. Germline V lookup: CDR1 LGHDT, CDR2 YNNKEL (reference sequence). The V end lost 0 bases, the J end lost 8 bases, and 5 bases lay between the germline ends. This same sample was also taken into another study, of T cells expressing NK-cell markers. That paper adds: Several of the experiments relied on an anti-gamma-delta TCR antibody so that only alpha-beta TCR T cells were sorted. In several donors, dominant clonotypes made up roughly 28.3-65% of CD3+CD56-NKG2C+ cells.

This clonotype originated in a woman aged 18-29 years in good health. Input material: CD4+ T cells sorted from blood. The chain joins TRBV3-1 to TRBJ2-1; D call uncertain. As DNA, the CDR3 is TGTGCCAGCAGCCAAGATTTCCATGAGCAGTTCTTC. It codes for CASSQDFHEQFF.